This T cell receptor beta chain was identified in a study of blood T cell repertoires in COVID-19. Study-level background: Sites in the United States, Italy and Spain provided acute and convalescent COVID-19 samples. PBMCs, B-cell-depleted T cells, or T cells were the source of the cDNA or gDNA that made up the material.

Per the study methods: Estimation of nucleated cell counts relied on the amplification of reference gene primers. Libraries were prepared by immunoSEQ multiplex PCR; TCRdb keeps only in-frame clonotypes and omits some of them. V and J calls and clone size are copied from that table; D and trimming were computed from the DNA. The sample has roughly 250,000 clones; 70% to 90% are singletons. The CDR3 runs to 14 residues. CDR1 and CDR2 from the germline V gene are LNHDA and SQIVND (reference sequence). Trimming took 5 bases from V and 2 from J; bases not matched to a gene: 2. This chain links TRBV19 with TRBJ2-7; 11 bases align to TRBD1. The sequence derives from a man aged 45-65 years with acute or convalescent COVID-19. Sequencing used peripheral blood. This chain's CDR3 is CASSGTGGPYEQYF. DNA of the CDR3: TGTGCCAGTAGTGGGACAGGGGGGCCCTACGAGCAGTACTTC. The full variable domain, rest sourced from reference TRBV19 and TRBJ2-7, is DGGITQSPKYLFRKEGQNVTLSCEQNLNHDAMYWYRQDPGQGLRLIYYSQIVNDFQKGDIAEGYSVSREKKESFPLTVTSAQKNPTAFYLCASSGTGGPYEQYFGPGTRLTVT.